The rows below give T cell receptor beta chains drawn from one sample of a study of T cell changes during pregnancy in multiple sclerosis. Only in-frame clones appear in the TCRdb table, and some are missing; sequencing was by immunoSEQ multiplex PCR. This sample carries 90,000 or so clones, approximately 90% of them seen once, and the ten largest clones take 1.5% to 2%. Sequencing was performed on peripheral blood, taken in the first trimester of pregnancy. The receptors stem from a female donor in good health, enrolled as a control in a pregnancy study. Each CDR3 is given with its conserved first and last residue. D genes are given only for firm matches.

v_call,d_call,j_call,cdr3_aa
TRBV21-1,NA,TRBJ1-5,CASSKSGERRGRYSNQPQHF
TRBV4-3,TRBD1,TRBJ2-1,CASSQRRQGTFDNEQFF
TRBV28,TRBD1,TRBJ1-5,CASSLTTGGSNQPQHF
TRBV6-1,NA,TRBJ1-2,CASLWPGGGYGYTF
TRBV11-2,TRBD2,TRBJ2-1,CASSFSSGGEQFF
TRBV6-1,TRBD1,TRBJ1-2,CASSESLGQGFGYTF
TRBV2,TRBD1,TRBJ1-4,CASSKGGADEKLFF
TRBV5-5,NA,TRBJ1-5,CASSLFMEEQPQHF
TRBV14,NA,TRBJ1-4,CASSQDQPGFRGEKLFF
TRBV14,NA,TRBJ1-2,CASSNNVRGGYTF
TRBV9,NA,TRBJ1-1,CASSVAGDPEAFF
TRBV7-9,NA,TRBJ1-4,CASSFSTTNEKLFF
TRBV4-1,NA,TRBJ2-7,CASSTAHSYEQYF
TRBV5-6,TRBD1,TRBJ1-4,CASSLGYQGAEKLFF
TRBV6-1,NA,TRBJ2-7,CASAPGIWDEQYF
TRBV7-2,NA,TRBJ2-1,CASSLSLNEQFF
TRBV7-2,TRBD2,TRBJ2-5,CASSLGTSGGLGETQYF
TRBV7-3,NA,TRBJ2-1,CASSTVDLQLSSYNEQFF
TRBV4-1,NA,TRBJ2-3,CASSQDLGDTQYF
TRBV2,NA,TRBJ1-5,CASKAGDQPQHF
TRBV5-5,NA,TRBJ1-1,CASSLVGGPVSPEAFF
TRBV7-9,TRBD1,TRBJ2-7,CASSLAFGQVGEQYF
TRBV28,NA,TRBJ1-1,CASSLGQILEAFF
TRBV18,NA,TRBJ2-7,CASSPERGTYEQYF
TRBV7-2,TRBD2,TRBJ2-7,CASSPPTSGGARSYEQYF
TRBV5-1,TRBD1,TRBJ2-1,CASSFRAGGNNEQFF
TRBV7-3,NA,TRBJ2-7,CASSRDTYYEQYF
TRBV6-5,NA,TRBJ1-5,CASSLHRSNQPQHF
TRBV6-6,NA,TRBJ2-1,CASSPDPGAYNEQFF
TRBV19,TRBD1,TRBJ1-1,CASSMDVRTGTEAFF
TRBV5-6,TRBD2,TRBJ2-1,CASSLRGTSGSYNEQFF
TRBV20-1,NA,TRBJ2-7,CSAFQGPEQYF
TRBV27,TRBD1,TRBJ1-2,CASSLTGGIGYTF
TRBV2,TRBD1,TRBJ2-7,CASSWTGGPYEQYF
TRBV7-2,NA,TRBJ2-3,CASSLEGAPSTDTQYF